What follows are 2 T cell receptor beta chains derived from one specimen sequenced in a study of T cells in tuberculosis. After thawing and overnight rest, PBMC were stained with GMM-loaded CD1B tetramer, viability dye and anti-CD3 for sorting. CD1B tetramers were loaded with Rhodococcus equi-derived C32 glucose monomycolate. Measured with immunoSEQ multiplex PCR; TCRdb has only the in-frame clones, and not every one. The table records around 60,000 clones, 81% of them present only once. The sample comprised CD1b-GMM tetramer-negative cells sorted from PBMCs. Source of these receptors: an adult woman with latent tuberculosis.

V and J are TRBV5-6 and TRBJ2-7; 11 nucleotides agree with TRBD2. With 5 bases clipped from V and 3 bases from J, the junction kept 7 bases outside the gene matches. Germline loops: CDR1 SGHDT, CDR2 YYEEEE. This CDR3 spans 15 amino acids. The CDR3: CASSPLAGGDYEQYF. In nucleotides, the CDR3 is TGTGCCAGCAGTCCCCTAGCGGGGGGCGACTACGAGCAGTACTTC.

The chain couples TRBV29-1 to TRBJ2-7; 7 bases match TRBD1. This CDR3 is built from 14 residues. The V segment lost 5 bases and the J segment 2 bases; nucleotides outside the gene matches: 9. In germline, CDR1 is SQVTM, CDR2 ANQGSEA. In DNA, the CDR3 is TGCAGCGTTCGGACCTCGACAGGGCCCTACGAGCAGTACTTC. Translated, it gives CSVRTSTGPYEQYF.